The 19 T cell receptor beta chains below come from one sample, sequenced in a study of human T cells and chemical hapten exposure. TCRdb reprocessed the RACE reads via MiXCR and lists one record per CDR3 protein. The sample records about 49,000 distinct CDR3 sequences, 9% to 9.5% being singletons. The time point: patch test 1, 2 weeks after DPC sensitization. Treatment indicated: therapeutic diphenylcyclopropenone sensitization with weekly scalp DPC. The source was whole blood, collected in connection with sensitization to the hapten diphenylcyclopropenone (DPC). These receptors all stem from a woman in her 50s with alopecia areata. Some clones in this sample may be carry-over from other donors' samples.

This clonotype was seen many times. The rearrangement links TRBV7-2 to TRBJ2-7; D gene ambiguous. Germline assignment: CDR1 SGHTA and CDR2 FQGNSA. The length of the CDR3 is 16 residues. Trimming cost V 1 base and J 0 bases, with 13 bases left between them. The chain's CDR3 is CASSLEVSVPSYEQYF. CDR3 in DNA: TGTGCCAGCAGCTTAGAGGTGTCGGTTCCCTCCTACGAGCAGTACTTC.

This chain links TRBV3-1 with TRBJ1-1, with D perhaps matching TRBD1 (5 bases). Germline V CDR1 and CDR2: LGHDT, YNNKEL (reference sequence). This CDR3 contains 15 residues. Trimming removed 0 bases at V and 3 bases at J, with 11 bases between. The CDR3 reads CASSQEVGVDTEAFF. Here the CDR3 DNA reads TGTGCCAGCAGCCAAGAAGTGGGGGTAGACACTGAAGCTTTCTTT.

The V gene is TRBV7-6, the J gene TRBJ1-2, with D perhaps TRBD1 (6 bases). The V gene's germline CDR1 is SGHVS and CDR2 FNYEAQ. CDR3 length: 15 residues. V gave up 1 base and J gave up 6 bases, with 15 bases separating them. The CDR3, as DNA: TGTGCCAGCAGCTTAGGGGCAGGGGAAGGTAATGGCTACACCTTC. Translating gives CASSLGAGEGNGYTF.

Sample share makes this clonotype medium-sized (0.01 to 0.1%). The chain recombines TRBV7-2 with TRBJ2-5; D is possibly TRBD2 (6 bases). V shed 5 bases and J shed 5 bases, with 12 bases lying between them. This CDR3 is 13 amino acids long. Germline CDR1 is SGHTA and CDR2 is FQGNSA. This CDR3 is CASSLTSLETQYF. The CDR3 nucleotides read TGTGCCAGCAGCCTGACTAGTTTGGAGACCCAGTACTTC. Complete variable domain (other parts from reference TRBV7-2 and TRBJ2-5): GAGVSQSPSNKVTEKGKDVELRCDPISGHTALYWYRQSLGQGLEFLIYFQGNSAPDKSGLPSDRFSAERTGGSVSTLTIQRTQQEDSAVYLCASSLTSLETQYFGPGTRLLVL.

This clonotype has a count of ten or more. The rearrangement joins TRBV11-2 to TRBJ2-4; no clear D gene. Germline-derived CDR1 and CDR2 are SGHAT and FQNNGV. The V end was cut by 5 bases, the J end by 0 bases, with 14 bases between. This CDR3 has 16 residues. CDR3 residues: CASSGAQELAKNIQYF. In DNA form, the CDR3 reads TGTGCCAGCAGCGGAGCTCAGGAATTAGCCAAAAACATTCAGTACTTC.

At least ten counts were recorded for this clonotype. The chain is built from TRBV3-1 and TRBJ2-1; 9 bases match TRBD1. This CDR3 region has 15 residues. The germline gives CDR1 LGHDT, CDR2 YNNKEL (reference sequence). Unmatched junction bases numbered 0, after V lost 1 base and J lost 2 bases. As DNA, the CDR3 is TGTGCCAGCAGCCAAGGGACAGGGGCCTACAATGAGCAGTTCTTC. Amino acid sequence: CASSQGTGAYNEQFF.

This clonotype has ten or more counts. V and J are TRBV24-1 and TRBJ2-3; D not resolved. The CDR3 is 14 amino acids. Trimming removed 4 bases at V and 2 bases at J, with 9 bases between. Germline CDR1 and CDR2: KGHDR and SFDVKD. CDR3 sequence (DNA): TGTGCCACCAGTGACCTCGGACCCACAGATACGCAGTATTTT. Its protein is CATSDLGPTDTQYF.

This clonotype was seen repeatedly, ten times or more. The chain joins TRBV10-3 to TRBJ1-5; 8 bases fit TRBD1. Per the germline V gene, CDR1 is ENHRY and CDR2 is SYGVKD. The junction had 6 bases not matched to a gene; V was cut back by 2 bases and J by 3 bases. The CDR3 has 16 amino acids. CDR3 coding DNA: TGTGCCATCAGTGAGCGGGGGACAGGAACCAATCAGCCCCAGCATTTT. It specifies CAISERGTGTNQPQHF.

This clonotype has at least ten counts. The rearrangement uses TRBV12-3 or TRBV12-4 and TRBJ1-5; TRBD1 is a possible D gene (5 bases). V was trimmed by 7 bases and J by 5 bases, leaving 12 bases between them. There are 13 residues in the CDR3. The CDR3 nucleotides read TGTGCCAGCAAGACAGTGGGGGATCAGCCCCAGCATTTT. Protein sequence: CASKTVGDQPQHF.

This clonotype was seen many times. The gene calls are TRBV9 and TRBJ2-1, with D possibly matching TRBD2 (5 bases). This CDR3 is 15 amino acids long. Germline CDR1 and CDR2: SGDLS and YYNGEE. Trimming pared 0 bases from V and 1 base from J, leaving 8 bases between. The CDR3 DNA is TGTGCCAGCAGCGTAGACGGGGTATCCTACAATGAGCAGTTCTTC. Its translation is CASSVDGVSYNEQFF.

This chain links TRBV7-6 with TRBJ2-7; 10 bases map to TRBD1. Germline loops: CDR1 SGHVS, CDR2 FNYEAQ. Germline trimming cut 1 base from V and 7 bases from J; bases unmatched to any gene: 7. The CDR3 is 15 amino acids. CDR3 protein: CASSLGGQGLGEQYF. For the CDR3, the DNA is TGTGCCAGCAGCTTAGGGGGACAGGGGTTGGGAGAGCAGTACTTC.

A few counts support this clonotype. The genes are TRBV3-1 and TRBJ1-2, with a tentative D call TRBD1 (5 bases). V dropped 3 bases and J dropped 7 bases, with 12 bases sitting between them. The CDR3 covers 13 residues. Germline CDR1 is LGHDT and CDR2 is YNNKEL (reference sequence). CDR3 DNA sequence: TGTGCCAGCAGCCAGGGGGGAATTACTGGCTACACCTTC. It specifies CASSQGGITGYTF.

This clonotype was found many times. V gene TRBV7-9 combines with J gene TRBJ2-1; 10 nucleotides align to TRBD2. The germline V gene has CDR1 SEHNR and CDR2 FQNEAQ (reference sequence). J was trimmed by 7 bases and V by 5 bases; bases with no gene match: 23. The CDR3 contains 20 residues. CDR3 protein: CASSRGRDDRLAGEENEQFF. The CDR3 DNA follows: TGTGCCAGCAGCCGAGGGAGAGACGATAGGCTAGCGGGAGAGGAGAATGAGCAGTTCTTC.

This clonotype was counted ten times or more. The chain couples TRBV3-1 to TRBJ2-2; the match to TRBD2 covers 10 bases. CDR1 is LGHDT, CDR2 YNNKEL, per germline (reference sequence). The ends lost 4 bases at V and 6 bases at J; junction bases unmatched: 11. The CDR3 sequence is 17 residues long. The CDR3 is CASSPPRLAGVSGELFF. The CDR3 DNA reads TGTGCCAGCAGCCCACCCCGCCTAGCGGGAGTTTCCGGGGAGCTGTTTTTT.

This clonotype turned up a few times. DNA for the CDR3: TGTGCCAGCATGGGCACCCGGACCAGAGAGCAGTACTTC. Encoded protein: CASMGTRTREQYF. The chain links TRBV28 to TRBJ2-7; D uncertain. Germline CDR1 MDHEN, CDR2 SYDVKM. The V gene lost 7 bases and the J gene lost 7 bases, with 17 bases spanning the gap. The length of the CDR3 is 13 residues.

This clonotype has at least ten counts. This rearrangement joins TRBV5-1 to TRBJ2-2, with 8 bases matching TRBD2. V trimming: 0 bases; J trimming: 5 bases; junction bases outside the gene matches: 3. This CDR3 has 15 residues. Germline CDR1 and CDR2: SGHRS and YFSETQ. CDR3 region: CASSLGLASTGELFF. In DNA form, the CDR3 reads TGCGCCAGCAGCTTGGGACTAGCGTCTACCGGGGAGCTGTTTTTT.

This clonotype appeared many times. This sequence joins TRBV7-2 and TRBJ2-4, with 11 bases that match TRBD2. The CDR3 is 16 amino acids. CDR1 is SGHTA and CDR2 is FQGNSA in the germline V gene. Germline trimming cut 4 bases from V and 1 base from J; bases unmatched to any gene: 3. The CDR3 spells CASSSVAGGAKNIQYF. The CDR3 DNA follows: TGTGCCAGCAGCTCCGTAGCGGGAGGGGCCAAAAACATTCAGTACTTC.

This clonotype showed up many times. This sequence joins TRBV2 and TRBJ2-5; the D is unclear. The CDR3 totals 14 residues. The germline V gene has CDR1 SNHLY and CDR2 FYNNEI. V lost 6 bases and J 3 bases, leaving 14 bases between the germline ends. The CDR3 spells CASRLVTSEETQYF. The CDR3 bases are TGTGCCAGCAGACTTGTTACGTCAGAAGAGACCCAGTACTTC.

This clonotype was seen a handful of times. The CDR3 reads CSARIAGGVNEQFF. Here the CDR3 DNA reads TGCAGTGCTAGAATAGCGGGAGGGGTTAATGAGCAGTTCTTC. This chain links TRBV20-1 with TRBJ2-1; 11 bases are shared with TRBD2. With V trimmed by 2 bases and J by 7 bases, 4 bases remained unmatched. Per germline, CDR1 DFQATT and CDR2 SNEGSKA (reference sequence). CDR3 length equals 14 residues.